This T cell receptor (beta chain) was captured by sequencing in a study of T-cell memory formation after mild COVID-19. General observations from the study: Pre-infection memory already had some responding clones, implying cross-reactive memory joined.

TCRdb re-called the 5' RACE reads through MiXCR, storing one row per CDR3 protein. The table includes about 57,000 distinct CDR3 sequences, 12% detected once. This clonotype was detected a few times. Its specificity is unknown. Per the germline V gene, CDR1 is SNHLY and CDR2 is FYNNEI. V dropped 9 bases and J dropped 3 bases, with 15 bases sitting between them. CDR3 length: 14 residues. The sequenced sample consisted of PBMCs or a T cell subset sorted from them (not recorded which). The receptor comes from a man aged 18 to 29 who had mild COVID-19 (a few samples of this study predate the infection). Cell type and time point are not known. The chain links TRBV2 to TRBJ2-1; D gene ambiguous. The CDR3 spells CASIIDLYYNEQFF. The CDR3 DNA is TGTGCCAGTATCATAGACCTTTACTACAATGAGCAGTTCTTC. The full variable domain, with the rest looked up from reference TRBV2 and TRBJ2-1, is EPEVTQTPSHQVTQMGQEVILRCVPISNHLYFYWYRQILGQKVEFLVSFYNNEISEKSEIFDDQFSVERPDGSNFTLKIRSTKLEDSAMYFCASIIDLYYNEQFFGPGTRLTVL.